The sequence of this T cell receptor beta chain was determined in a study of blood T cell repertoires in COVID-19. TCRdb keeps only in-frame clones here, not all; method: immunoSEQ multiplex PCR. The sample consists of around 140,000 clones, over 75% of them appearing once. The receptor was derived from a human donor in a cohort sampled during active COVID-19. The sample taken for sequencing was peripheral blood.

CDR3 residues: CASSLWTSGYTF. The CDR3 region has the DNA TGTGCCAGCAGCTTGTGGACATCCGGCTACACCTTC. V usage is TRBV5-6 and J usage is TRBJ1-2, with D possibly being TRBD1 (5 bases). V shed 1 base and J shed 8 bases, with 9 bases lying between them. Per the germline V gene, CDR1 is SGHDT and CDR2 is YYEEEE. The CDR3 is 12 residues long.